This T cell receptor (beta chain) appears in the sequencing data of a study of T cells in narcolepsy. Study-wide results and caveats: Healthy controls reportedly lacked the autoreactive clonotypes serially found in patients' blood.

Some clones are missing from TCRdb's copy, which holds only in-frame ones; the method was immunoSEQ multiplex PCR. The sample has approximately 30,000 clones; approximately 89% are singletons. This clone was counted a few times. Its antigen is still unknown. This receptor was identified in a human donor with narcolepsy. The sequencing input was CD45RA- memory CD4+ T cells from PBMCs.

CDR3 sequence (DNA): TGTGCCAGCAGCCAGCCCTCTGGAAACACCATATATTTT. Amino acid sequence: CASSQPSGNTIYF. The gene calls are TRBV7-9 and TRBJ1-3; D uncertain. In germline, CDR1 is SEHNR, CDR2 FQNEAQ (reference sequence). There are 13 residues in the CDR3. Trimming pared 5 bases from V and 0 bases from J, leaving 5 bases between.